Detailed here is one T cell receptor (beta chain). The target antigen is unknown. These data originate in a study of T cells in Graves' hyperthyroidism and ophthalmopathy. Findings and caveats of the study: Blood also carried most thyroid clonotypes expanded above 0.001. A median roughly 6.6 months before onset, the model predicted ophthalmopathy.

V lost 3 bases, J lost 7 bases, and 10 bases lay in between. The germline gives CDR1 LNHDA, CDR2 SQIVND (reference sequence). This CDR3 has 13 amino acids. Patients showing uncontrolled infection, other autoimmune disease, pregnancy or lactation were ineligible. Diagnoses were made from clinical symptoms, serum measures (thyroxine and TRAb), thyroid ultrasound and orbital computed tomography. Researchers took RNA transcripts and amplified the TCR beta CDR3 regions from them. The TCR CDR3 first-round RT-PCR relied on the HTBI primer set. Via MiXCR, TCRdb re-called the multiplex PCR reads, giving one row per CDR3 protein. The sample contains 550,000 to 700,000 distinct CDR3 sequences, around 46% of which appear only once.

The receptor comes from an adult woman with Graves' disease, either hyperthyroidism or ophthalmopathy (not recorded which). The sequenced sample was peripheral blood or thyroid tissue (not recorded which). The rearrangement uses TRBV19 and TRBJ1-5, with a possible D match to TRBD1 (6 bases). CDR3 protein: CASSIQGSQPQHF. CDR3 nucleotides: TGTGCCAGTAGTATCCAGGGGTCACAGCCCCAGCATTTT.